This is a list of T cell receptor beta chains from one sample in a study of T cell responses to AZD1222 COVID-19 vaccine. TCRdb's copy holds only in-frame clones and misses some; the assay was immunoSEQ multiplex PCR. The sample includes 80,000 or so clones, around three quarters seen only once; the top ten take roughly a quarter. Sequenced material: peripheral blood, taken 28 days after the second dose of the MenACWY control vaccine. These receptors were collected from an adult who received the MenACWY meningococcal vaccine as a control. Each CDR3 is given without its conserved first and last residue. Each record gives: CDR3 protein, J gene, V gene.

cdr3_aa: ASSVNPNTEAF
j_call: TRBJ1-1
v_call: TRBV9

cdr3_aa: ASSLGPRSGNTIY
j_call: TRBJ1-3
v_call: TRBV3-1/TRBV3-2

cdr3_aa: ASSFDMASYNEQF
j_call: TRBJ2-1
v_call: TRBV18

cdr3_aa: ACQGTEAF
j_call: TRBJ1-1
v_call: TRBV30

cdr3_aa: AWSSSFDSYSGNTIY
j_call: TRBJ1-3
v_call: TRBV30

cdr3_aa: ASTSQMNTEAF
j_call: TRBJ1-1
v_call: TRBV18

cdr3_aa: ASRAGQVLYGYT
j_call: TRBJ1-2
v_call: TRBV28

cdr3_aa: SVEEGAKNIQY
j_call: TRBJ2-4
v_call: TRBV29-1

cdr3_aa: ASSLGSGGRPTGYT
j_call: TRBJ1-2
v_call: TRBV5-4

cdr3_aa: ASSSEGQGSGSYNSPLH
j_call: TRBJ1-6
v_call: TRBV9

cdr3_aa: ASSSRGGRETQY
j_call: TRBJ2-5
v_call: TRBV7-2

cdr3_aa: ASSLGVGGSSYEQY
j_call: TRBJ2-7
v_call: TRBV5-5

cdr3_aa: ASSLKGDGYGYT
j_call: TRBJ1-2
v_call: TRBV5-1

cdr3_aa: ASGLGTEAF
j_call: TRBJ1-1
v_call: TRBV5-4

cdr3_aa: AWSRGQGGGQPQH
j_call: TRBJ1-5
v_call: TRBV30

cdr3_aa: SVGGAEAF
j_call: TRBJ1-1
v_call: TRBV29-1

cdr3_aa: ASSHRGGMETQY
j_call: TRBJ2-5
v_call: TRBV5-1

cdr3_aa: ASSKQVAEQY
j_call: TRBJ2-7
v_call: TRBV12-3/TRBV12-4

cdr3_aa: ASSQRGSDTQY
j_call: TRBJ2-3
v_call: TRBV3-1/TRBV3-2

cdr3_aa: ASSDRRIQETQY
j_call: TRBJ2-5
v_call: TRBV2